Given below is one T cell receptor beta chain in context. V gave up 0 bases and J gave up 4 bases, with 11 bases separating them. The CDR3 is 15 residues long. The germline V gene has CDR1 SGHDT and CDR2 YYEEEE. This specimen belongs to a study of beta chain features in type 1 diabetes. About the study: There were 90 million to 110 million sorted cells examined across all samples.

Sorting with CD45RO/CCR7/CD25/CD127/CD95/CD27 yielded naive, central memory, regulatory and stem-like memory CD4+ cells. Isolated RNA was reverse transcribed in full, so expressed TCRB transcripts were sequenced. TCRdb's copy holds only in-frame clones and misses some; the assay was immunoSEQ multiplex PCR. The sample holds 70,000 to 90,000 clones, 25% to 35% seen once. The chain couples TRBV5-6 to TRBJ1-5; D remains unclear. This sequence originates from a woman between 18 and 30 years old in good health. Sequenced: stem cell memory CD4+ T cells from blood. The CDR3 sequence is CASSLGPRENQPQHF. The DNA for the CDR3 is TGTGCCAGCAGCTTGGGACCAAGGGAGAATCAGCCCCAGCATTTT.